Listed below are T cell receptor beta chains from one sample, sequenced in a study of blood T cell repertoires in COVID-19. Libraries were prepared by immunoSEQ multiplex PCR; TCRdb keeps only in-frame clonotypes and omits some of them. The sample holds roughly 350,000 clones, almost 90% seen once. Sequencing was done on a sample of peripheral blood. The source is a woman between 70 and 85 years old with COVID-19, enrolled during active disease. Each CDR3 is given with its conserved first and last residue. The D gene is left open where the match is weak. Size values are once, few and many counts, or a class for expanded clones, and some rows have none.

j_call d_call clone_size v_call cdr3_nt cdr3_aa
TRBJ1-3 TRBD1 . TRBV5-1 TGCGCCAGCAGCTTGCAGGGGGCTTTTGGAAACACCATATATTTT CASSLQGAFGNTIYF
TRBJ2-3 TRBD2 . TRBV5-1 TGCGCCAGCAGCTTCTCTAGCGGGGGGGCTTCCACAGATACGCAGTATTTT CASSFSSGGASTDTQYF
TRBJ1-2 TRBD1 . TRBV9 TGTGCCAGCAGCCCTCGGACAGGGGATCTGTCTAACTATGGCTACACCTTC CASSPRTGDLSNYGYTF
TRBJ2-1 . . TRBV6-5 TGTGCCAGCAGCCAAACCAGACAGGGAGGCAATGAGCAGTTCTTC CASSQTRQGGNEQFF
TRBJ1-3 . few TRBV6-1 TGTGCCAGCAGTGAACATGGAAACACCATATATTTT CASSEHGNTIYF
TRBJ1-1 TRBD1 . TRBV14 TGTGCCAGCAGCCCTGTGGACAGGAGGGAAGCTTTCTTT CASSPVDRREAFF
TRBJ1-2 . . TRBV7-9 TGTGCCAGCAGCTTAGTAGCAACTAAGGTCTATGGCTACACCTTC CASSLVATKVYGYTF
TRBJ1-1 TRBD1 . TRBV19 TGTGCCAGTAGTATAGGGAGGGGGCTACAGGGCACTGAAGCTTTCTTT CASSIGRGLQGTEAFF
TRBJ2-3 . once TRBV12-3/TRBV12-4 TGTGCCAGCAGTTTCTTTGATACGCAGTATTTT CASSFFDTQYF
TRBJ1-2 . . TRBV27 TGTGCCAGCAGTTTAGGGGGGGGCTATGGCTACACCTTC CASSLGGGYGYTF
TRBJ1-3 . . TRBV28 TGTGCCAGCAGTACTCCCGGGGGGCGAGGAAACACCATATATTTT CASSTPGGRGNTIYF
TRBJ1-3 . . TRBV14 TGTGCCAGCGCCCAACCGGGGGCTGGAAACACCATATATTTT CASAQPGAGNTIYF
TRBJ1-1 . . TRBV5-6 TGTGCCAGCAGCTTTGGACTGTTGAACACTGAAGCTTTCTTT CASSFGLLNTEAFF
TRBJ2-7 . . TRBV3-1/TRBV3-2 TGTGCCAGCAGCCAAGGTGCGGTTCACGAGCAGTACTTC CASSQGAVHEQYF
TRBJ1-5 . . TRBV2 TGTGCCAGCAGTGAAATGTATCCGGGGGGCAATCAGCCCCAGCATTTT CASSEMYPGGNQPQHF
TRBJ1-4 . . TRBV6-5 TGTGCCAGCAGTTGGAGGAAGGAACCAACTAATGAAAAACTGTTTTTT CASSWRKEPTNEKLFF
TRBJ1-4 . . TRBV6-5 TGTGCCAGCAGACCGACAGGACCCGAAAAACTGTTTTTT CASRPTGPEKLFF
TRBJ1-6 . . TRBV6-5 TGTGCCACAACCGGGGGGGTCTCCTATAATTCACCCCTCCACTTT CATTGGVSYNSPLHF
TRBJ2-7 TRBD2 . TRBV2 TGTGCCAGCCTACAACTAGCGGTCGGGTATCCGTACTTC CASLQLAVGYPYF
TRBJ2-5 TRBD1 once TRBV19 TGTGCCAGTGCCTCAGGGGGCCTACAAGAGACCCAGTACTTC CASASGGLQETQYF
TRBJ1-2 . . TRBV24-1 TGTGCCACCAGTTCACACAGACAGGACTATGGCTACACCTTC CATSSHRQDYGYTF
TRBJ1-2 TRBD1 . TRBV18 TGTGCCAGCTCACAAGGACAGGACTATGGCTACACCTTC CASSQGQDYGYTF
TRBJ2-5 . . TRBV7-2 TGTGCCAGCAGCTTAGGGGGCGCGTACCAAGAGACCCAGTACTTC CASSLGGAYQETQYF
TRBJ2-3 TRBD2 . TRBV9 TGTGCCAGCAGCGGTAGCGGGGGGGCCACAGATACGCAGTATTTT CASSGSGGATDTQYF
TRBJ1-4 . . TRBV21-1 TGTGCCAGCAGCCCAGACAGGGGTAATGAAAAACTGTTTTTT CASSPDRGNEKLFF
TRBJ1-3 TRBD1 . TRBV24-1 TGTGCCACCAGTGAGGCCGGGACAGGGGCTTCTGGAAACACCATATATTTT CATSEAGTGASGNTIYF
TRBJ1-2 TRBD1 . TRBV27 TGTGCCAGCAGTCCGGACAGGGGCTATGGCTACACCTTC CASSPDRGYGYTF
TRBJ2-3 . . TRBV12-3/TRBV12-4 TGTGCCAGCAGTTTAGGGGGCCCCGATACGCAGTATTTT CASSLGGPDTQYF
TRBJ2-5 TRBD2 . TRBV7-8 TGTGCCAGCAGCTTAGCGGGCGGGGGGGAACCATCGGAGACCCAGTACTTC CASSLAGGGEPSETQYF
TRBJ1-2 . . TRBV4-1 TGCGCCAGCAGCCTTTTAGGGGGACGGACGTTACAGACCTATGGCTACACCTTC CASSLLGGRTLQTYGYTF
TRBJ1-1 . once TRBV20-1 TGCAGTGCTAAAGGTACAGCTGAAGCTTTCTTT CSAKGTAEAFF
TRBJ2-5 TRBD2 . TRBV2 TGTGCCAGCAGTAAAGGACTAGCGGGGGGACAAGAGACCCAGTACTTC CASSKGLAGGQETQYF
TRBJ1-5 . . TRBV30 TGTGCCTGGAGTGCACAGAGCGGGGGCAATCAGCCCCAGCATTTT CAWSAQSGGNQPQHF
TRBJ1-4 TRBD1 . TRBV6-5 TGTGCCAGCAGACCCGGACAGGGAACCGAAAAACTGTTTTTT CASRPGQGTEKLFF
TRBJ2-7 TRBD2 . TRBV19 TGTGCCAGTAGTGCTCGGACTAGCGGGCCCTACGAGCAGTACTTC CASSARTSGPYEQYF
TRBJ2-7 TRBD2 . TRBV13 TGTGCCAGCAGTCCCCTAGCGGGGGCTTCTTTCGAGCAGTACTTC CASSPLAGASFEQYF
TRBJ1-1 . . TRBV30 TGTGCCTGGAGTTTTACACCGAACACTGAAGCTTTCTTT CAWSFTPNTEAFF
TRBJ1-5 . . TRBV2 TGTGCCAGCAGTGAAAACAGCTTTAGCAATCAGCCCCAGCATTTT CASSENSFSNQPQHF